Listed below are T cell receptor beta chains from one sample, sequenced in a study of CD4+ T cells in melanoma. Sequenced by immunoSEQ multiplex PCR; TCRdb stores in-frame clones only, minus some. The sample lists roughly 52,000 clones, roughly 69% seen once, with roughly 4.5% in the top ten. Sequencing was carried out using tumor tissue. The source is a human donor with melanoma. Both conserved end residues are part of each CDR3. The D gene is left open where the match is weak. The size of a clone is reported for some rows only, either as once, few or many, or as a class for expanded clones.

TRBV6-5,NA,NA,TRBJ2-2,CASSPRQNTGELFF,TGTGCCAGCAGCCCTAGACAGAACACCGGGGAGCTGTTTTTT
TRBV6-5,NA,NA,TRBJ2-7,CASNEKGSYEQYF,TGTGCCAGCAACGAAAAGGGATCCTACGAGCAGTACTTC
TRBV18,NA,NA,TRBJ2-7,CASSPPGPYEQYF,TGTGCCAGCTCACCCCCAGGGCCCTACGAGCAGTACTTC
TRBV6-5,NA,NA,TRBJ1-5,CASGGYSNQPQHF,TGTGCCAGCGGAGGTTATAGCAATCAGCCCCAGCATTTT
TRBV18,NA,NA,TRBJ1-3,CASSPDMGSGNTIYF,TGTGCCAGCTCACCAGACATGGGCTCTGGAAACACCATATATTTT
TRBV6-5,NA,NA,TRBJ1-4,CASSYLPWESELFF,TGTGCCAGCAGTTACCTTCCGTGGGAGTCGGAACTGTTTTTT
TRBV6-5,NA,TRBD1,TRBJ1-5,CASSPTGGATQPQHF,TGTGCCAGCAGCCCGACAGGGGGCGCGACTCAGCCCCAGCATTTT
TRBV5-1,few,TRBD1,TRBJ2-5,CASSVGTGRETQYF,TGCGCCAGCAGCGTCGGGACAGGGCGAGAGACCCAGTACTTC
TRBV7-8,many,TRBD2,TRBJ2-7,CASSYTGGNEQYF,TGTGCCAGCAGTTATACGGGAGGGAACGAGCAGTACTTC
TRBV5-1,NA,TRBD1,TRBJ2-1,CASSFGDIRTGPYNEQFF,TGCGCCAGCAGCTTTGGAGACATAAGGACAGGGCCCTACAATGAGCAGTTCTTC
TRBV9,few,NA,TRBJ2-1,CASSVGGQGPYNEQFF,TGTGCCAGCAGCGTAGGAGGTCAGGGCCCCTACAATGAGCAGTTCTTC
TRBV28,NA,TRBD1,TRBJ1-2,CASSFQGAGYGYTF,TGTGCCAGCAGTTTTCAGGGGGCCGGCTATGGCTACACCTTC
TRBV5-6,NA,TRBD2,TRBJ2-7,CASSLAGGAYEQYF,TGTGCCAGCAGCTTGGCGGGGGGGGCCTACGAGCAGTACTTC
TRBV4-3,NA,NA,TRBJ1-2,CASSQEATKTPGYGYTF,TGCGCCAGCAGCCAAGAAGCGACGAAGACGCCTGGCTATGGCTACACCTTC
TRBV7-2,NA,NA,TRBJ1-3,CASSRASGAGNTIYF,TGTGCCAGCAGTCGCGCATCAGGGGCTGGAAACACCATATATTTT
TRBV29-1,NA,NA,TRBJ2-1,CSVIPGTWNEQFF,TGCAGCGTGATACCCGGGACATGGAATGAGCAGTTCTTC
TRBV25-1,many,NA,TRBJ2-7,CASSEYGGGSEQYF,TGTGCCAGCAGTGAATATGGGGGGGGCTCCGAGCAGTACTTC
TRBV9,NA,TRBD1,TRBJ2-1,CASSPRTGGNEQFF,TGTGCCAGCAGCCCGCGGACAGGGGGGAATGAGCAGTTCTTC
TRBV30,NA,NA,TRBJ1-2,CAWKGAFYGYTF,TGTGCCTGGAAAGGGGCGTTCTATGGCTACACCTTC
TRBV10-2,NA,TRBD1,TRBJ2-7,CASSGTGGRYEQYF,TGCGCCAGCAGTGGAACAGGGGGCCGCTACGAGCAGTACTTC
TRBV9,NA,NA,TRBJ2-2,CASSVRGVGQDGELFF,TGTGCCAGCAGCGTAAGGGGGGTGGGTCAAGACGGGGAGCTGTTTTTT
TRBV28,few,TRBD1,TRBJ2-7,CASSSTGAASNEQYF,TGTGCCAGCAGTTCGACAGGGGCTGCATCAAACGAGCAGTACTTC
TRBV5-8,NA,NA,TRBJ2-5,CASSYGGETQYF,TGTGCCAGCAGTTATGGCGGAGAGACCCAGTACTTC
TRBV28,NA,TRBD1,TRBJ1-2,CASNYRGLYGYTF,TGTGCCAGCAACTACAGGGGGCTTTATGGCTACACCTTC
TRBV6-1,NA,TRBD1,TRBJ1-3,CASSADRGGVIYF,TGTGCCAGCAGTGCCGACAGGGGAGGTGTCATATATTTT
TRBV5-5,few,NA,TRBJ2-7,CASSLASNYEQYF,TGTGCCAGCAGCTTGGCCTCAAACTACGAGCAGTACTTC
TRBV7-9,NA,NA,TRBJ2-6,CASSVNGVGANVLTF,TGTGCCAGCAGCGTTAACGGGGTAGGGGCCAACGTCCTGACTTTC
TRBV19,NA,NA,TRBJ2-7,CASSIGPAGNYEQYF,TGTGCCAGTAGTATAGGCCCAGCAGGGAACTACGAGCAGTACTTC
TRBV7-9,few,NA,TRBJ2-7,CASSPQGNYEQYF,TGTGCCAGCAGCCCACAGGGTAACTACGAGCAGTACTTC
TRBV5-1,NA,TRBD1,TRBJ1-6,CASRVKEGAQSPLHF,TGCGCCAGCAGAGTTAAAGAGGGGGCTCAATCACCCCTCCACTTT
TRBV10-2,NA,TRBD1,TRBJ2-7,CASSGDRASSYEQYF,TGCGCCAGCAGTGGGGACAGGGCTAGCTCCTACGAGCAGTACTTC
TRBV2,few,TRBD2,TRBJ2-1,CASNPWGSGEDEQFF,TGTGCCAGCAACCCCTGGGGTAGCGGGGAAGATGAGCAGTTCTTC
TRBV27,few,NA,TRBJ1-3,CASSLSADSGNTIYF,TGTGCCAGCAGTTTATCGGCGGACTCTGGAAACACCATATATTTT
TRBV18,NA,TRBD2,TRBJ2-7,CASSPSGGLYEQYF,TGTGCCAGCTCACCCAGCGGGGGCCTCTACGAGCAGTACTTC
TRBV15,NA,TRBD1,TRBJ1-2,CATSKEGQGSGYTF,TGTGCCACCAGCAAAGAGGGACAGGGGTCTGGCTACACCTTC
TRBV18,many,TRBD1,TRBJ2-7,CASSPRQGTYEQYF,TGTGCCAGCTCACCAAGACAGGGGACCTACGAGCAGTACTTC
TRBV6-1,NA,NA,TRBJ1-4,CASRERGTNEKLFF,TGTGCCAGCAGGGAAAGAGGAACTAATGAAAAACTGTTTTTT
TRBV4-3,NA,NA,TRBJ2-7,CASSPHRSSYEQYF,TGCGCCAGCAGCCCGCACAGGAGCTCCTACGAGCAGTACTTC
TRBV5-1,NA,NA,TRBJ2-2,CASRPENTGELFF,TGCGCCAGCAGACCAGAAAACACCGGGGAGCTGTTTTTT
TRBV7-8,NA,NA,TRBJ2-1,CASSFTPRAANNEQFF,TGTGCCAGCAGCTTTACTCCGAGGGCAGCGAACAATGAGCAGTTCTTC
TRBV11-1,once,NA,TRBJ2-1,CASSSGSSYNEQFF,TGTGCCAGCAGCTCGGGCAGCTCCTACAATGAGCAGTTCTTC
TRBV6-1,once,NA,TRBJ1-1,CASSDWRGGTEAFF,TGTGCCAGCAGTGATTGGCGGGGTGGTACTGAAGCTTTCTTT
TRBV5-1,few,NA,TRBJ2-7,CASSLAPGPYEQYF,TGCGCCAGCAGCTTGGCCCCAGGACCCTACGAGCAGTACTTC
TRBV11-2,NA,TRBD2,TRBJ2-2,CASSFEGLAGVLTGELFF,TGTGCCAGCAGCTTCGAAGGACTAGCGGGGGTTCTGACCGGGGAGCTGTTTTTT
TRBV10-3,NA,NA,TRBJ1-1,CAISGRPQNTEAFF,TGTGCCATCAGTGGACGGCCGCAAAACACTGAAGCTTTCTTT
TRBV19,NA,TRBD1,TRBJ2-7,CASKSGQGMYEQYF,TGTGCCAGTAAGTCGGGACAGGGGATGTACGAGCAGTACTTC
TRBV27,NA,NA,TRBJ2-1,CASSSSGAAGSYNEQFF,TGTGCCAGCAGTTCCTCAGGGGCCGCCGGGTCCTACAATGAGCAGTTCTTC
TRBV5-1,NA,NA,TRBJ1-2,CASSLPAREDYGYTF,TGCGCCAGCAGCTTGCCGGCCAGGGAAGACTATGGCTACACCTTC
TRBV2,few,NA,TRBJ1-2,CASTRESGYTF,TGTGCCAGCACCCGGGAGAGTGGCTACACCTTC
TRBV4-1,NA,NA,TRBJ2-7,CASSQDPRVTYEQYF,TGCGCCAGCAGCCAGGACCCCAGAGTTACCTACGAGCAGTACTTC
TRBV6-5,NA,TRBD1,TRBJ1-2,CASSYERDRGNYGYTF,TGTGCCAGCAGTTACGAGCGCGACAGGGGGAACTATGGCTACACCTTC
TRBV30,NA,TRBD1,TRBJ2-2,CAWSVAGGVIGTGELFF,TGTGCCTGGAGTGTGGCAGGGGGCGTGATAGGCACCGGGGAGCTGTTTTTT
TRBV7-9,NA,TRBD1,TRBJ1-5,CASSQDRAAQHF,TGTGCCAGCAGCCAGGACAGGGCAGCCCAGCATTTT
TRBV6-5,few,NA,TRBJ2-1,CASSYDYPSSYNEQFF,TGTGCCAGCAGTTACGACTATCCGAGCTCCTACAATGAGCAGTTCTTC
TRBV5-5,few,NA,TRBJ1-2,CASSLIKPGSIYGYTF,TGTGCCAGCAGCTTGATTAAGCCAGGCTCTATCTATGGCTACACCTTC